What follows are 14 T cell receptor beta chains derived from one specimen sequenced in a study of T cell changes during pregnancy in multiple sclerosis. Libraries were prepared by immunoSEQ multiplex PCR; TCRdb keeps only in-frame clonotypes and omits some of them. Of 30,000 to 50,000 clones in the sample, roughly nine tenths are singletons; the top ten hold roughly 0.45%. The sample was CD4+ T cells from peripheral blood mononuclear cells, taken in the third trimester of pregnancy. Receptors were obtained from a female donor in good health, enrolled as a control in a pregnancy study.

The chain has TRBV7-8 and TRBJ1-1; weak D call: TRBD1 (6 bases). Germline V lookup: CDR1 SGHVS, CDR2 FQNEAQ. The CDR3 spans 11 residues. The CDR3 region is CARQVNTEAFF. The CDR3 DNA follows: TGTGCTAGACAGGTCAACACTGAAGCTTTCTTT.

V usage is TRBV19 and J usage is TRBJ1-2; no clear D. The V end was cut by 8 bases, the J end by 13 bases, with 20 bases between. This CDR3 contains 12 residues. Germline CDR1 and CDR2: LNHDA and SQIVND (reference sequence). As DNA, the CDR3 is TGTGCCAGTGGGGTGGAGGGTAAATCTGCCACCTTC. Translation: CASGVEGKSATF.

The chain uses TRBV30 and TRBJ2-5, with D unclear. The CDR3 length is 13 residues. Germline V gene sequence: CDR1 GTSNPN, CDR2 SVGIG (reference sequence). With 1 base removed from V and 2 bases from J, the gap between germline ends came to 8 bases. CDR3 sequence (DNA): TGTGCCTGGAGTGAACAGTCTCAAGAGACCCAGTACTTC. Translated, it gives CAWSEQSQETQYF.

The chain joins TRBV7-3 to TRBJ2-2; 7 nucleotides match TRBD2. This CDR3 contains 14 residues. V lost 7 bases, J lost 7 bases, and 9 bases stayed unmatched. The germline CDR1 and CDR2 sequences are SGHTA and FQGTGA. For the CDR3, the DNA is TGTGCCAGCACCCCGACGGGGGGTGACGGGGAGCTGTTTTTT. Amino acids: CASTPTGGDGELFF. Together with reference TRBV7-3 and TRBJ2-2, the CDR3 gives the full variable domain: GAGVSQTPSNKVTEKGKYVELRCDPISGHTALYWYRQSLGQGPEFLIYFQGTGAADDSGLPNDRFFAVRPEGSVSTLKIQRTERGDSAVYLCASTPTGGDGELFFGEGSRLTVL.

The rearrangement uses TRBV11-2 and TRBJ1-2; no firm D call. Trimming removed 5 bases at V and 4 bases at J, with 8 bases between. The germline V gene has CDR1 SGHAT and CDR2 FQNNGV. This CDR3 has 12 amino acids. As DNA, the CDR3 is TGTGCCAGCAGCCCGACTAGCTATGGCTACACCTTC. Amino acid sequence: CASSPTSYGYTF.

The chain couples TRBV25-1 to TRBJ2-7; TRBD2 matches at 8 bases. The CDR3 consists of 14 residues. Germline V CDR1 and CDR2: MGHDK, SYGVNS. Trimming cost V 4 bases and J 3 bases; bases outside gene matches: 5. Written as DNA, the CDR3 is TGTGCCAGCAGTGTAGCGGGGAGTTTCTACGAGCAGTACTTC. This encodes CASSVAGSFYEQYF.

The chain employs TRBV4-1 and TRBJ2-7; D is possibly TRBD1 (6 bases). Germline CDR1 is MGHRA and CDR2 is YSYEKL. Trimming took 1 base from V and 6 from J, leaving 19 bases between them. This CDR3 comprises 16 residues. In DNA form, the CDR3 reads TGCGCCAGCAGCCAAGGGCAGGGGCCCCGACTGGGCGAGCAGTACTTC. Its protein is CASSQGQGPRLGEQYF.

This clone was detected only once. The rearrangement uses TRBV5-1 and TRBJ2-7, with a weak D call TRBD2 (6 bases). V lost 0 bases and J lost 6, with 10 bases in between. Germline V lookup: CDR1 SGHRS, CDR2 YFSETQ. The CDR3 runs 13 residues. The CDR3 nucleotides read TGCGCCAGCAGCTTGGGGCGGGACTTCGAGCAGTACTTC. Protein: CASSLGRDFEQYF.

The chain's CDR3 is CASSLAGDSPNSPLHF. The CDR3 nucleotides are TGTGCCAGCAGCTTGGCCGGGGACTCTCCCAATTCACCCCTCCACTTT. The chain recombines TRBV5-8 with TRBJ1-6; TRBD1 might be the D (5 bases). The germline CDR1 and CDR2 sequences are SGHTS and YDEGEE. Deletions cut 0 bases from V and 7 bases from J, with 14 bases between. The CDR3 covers 16 residues.

CDR3 in amino acids: CASSPTGDGSPLHF. In nucleotides, the CDR3 is TGTGCCAGCAGCCCGACAGGGGACGGTTCACCCCTCCACTTT. The V and J genes are TRBV7-9 and TRBJ1-6, with 8 bases lining up with TRBD1. This CDR3 region has 14 residues. In germline, CDR1 is SEHNR, CDR2 FQNEAQ (reference sequence). The trim removed 5 bases at V and 9 bases at J, leaving 6 bases unmatched.

The table lists this clone with a few counts. The chain couples TRBV19 to TRBJ2-7; D unclear. The CDR3 has 15 amino acids. Trimming removed 3 bases from V and 2 bases from J, with 14 bases in between. CDR1 is LNHDA and CDR2 is SQIVND in the germline V gene (reference sequence). DNA of the CDR3: TGTGCCAGTAGTATGGTCACTGCGTCCGCCTACGAGCAGTACTTC. This gives the protein CASSMVTASAYEQYF.

This chain joins TRBV5-1 and TRBJ1-1, with TRBD1 matching over 7 bases. Germline V gene lookup returns CDR1 SGHRS and CDR2 YFSETQ. The trim removed 6 bases at V and 0 bases at J, leaving 8 bases unmatched. CDR3 length equals 15 residues. The CDR3 coding sequence is TGCGCCAGCAAACCGGGACAGCCCATGAACACTGAAGCTTTCTTT. It codes for CASKPGQPMNTEAFF.

Here the CDR3 reads CASSPRTSGARGDTQYF. The CDR3 bases are TGTGCCAGCTCACCCCGGACTAGCGGGGCGCGTGGAGATACGCAGTATTTT. The chain joins TRBV18 to TRBJ2-3; 12 positions agree with TRBD2. V gave up 3 bases and J gave up 5 bases; unmatched junction bases: 9. The CDR3 totals 17 residues. The germline gives CDR1 KGHSH, CDR2 LQKENI. Using reference TRBV18 and TRBJ2-3 for the parts outside the CDR3, the full variable domain is NAGVMQNPRHLVRRRGQEARLRCSPMKGHSHVYWYRQLPEEGLKFMVYLQKENIIDESGMPKERFSAEFPKEGPSILRIQQVVRGDSAAYFCASSPRTSGARGDTQYFGPGTRLTVL.

The CDR3: CAVQNQGYGYTF. CDR3 nucleotides: TGTGCCGTTCAAAACCAGGGGTATGGCTACACCTTC. This chain links TRBV28 with TRBJ1-2; D is perhaps TRBD1 (6 bases). The CDR3 has 12 residues. Trimming cost V 11 bases and J 5 bases, with 15 bases left between them. Germline V CDR1 and CDR2: MDHEN, SYDVKM.